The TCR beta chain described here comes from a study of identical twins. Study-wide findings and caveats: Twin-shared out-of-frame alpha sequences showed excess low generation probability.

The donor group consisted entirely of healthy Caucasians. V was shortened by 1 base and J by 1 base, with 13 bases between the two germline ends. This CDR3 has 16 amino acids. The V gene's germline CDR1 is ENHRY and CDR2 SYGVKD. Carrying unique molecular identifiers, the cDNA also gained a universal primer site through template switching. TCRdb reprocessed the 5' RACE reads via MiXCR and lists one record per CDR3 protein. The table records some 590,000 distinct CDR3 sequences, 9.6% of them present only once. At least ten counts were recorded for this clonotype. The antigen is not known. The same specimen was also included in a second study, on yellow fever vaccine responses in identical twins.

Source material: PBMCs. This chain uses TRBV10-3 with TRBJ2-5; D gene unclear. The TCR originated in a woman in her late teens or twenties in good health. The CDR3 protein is CAISELAGSPQETQYF. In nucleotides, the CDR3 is TGTGCCATCAGTGAGTTAGCAGGCTCCCCCCAAGAGACCCAGTACTTC.